This TCR beta chain was documented in a study of blood T cell repertoires in COVID-19 (dated by TCRdb to about 2020). At the level of the whole study: Collaborator samples came from the United States, Italy and Spain and covered acute and convalescent phases of COVID-19. The prospective study material was composed of cDNA or gDNA derived from T cells, B-cell-depleted T cells, or PBMCs. Deeply sampled blood TCRbeta repertoires from subjects exposed to, actively infected with, or recovered from COVID-19 were included in the dataset. The repertoires were released in a freely available public database meant as a resource for research on the immune response to SARS-CoV-2. The samples were drawn from the first 160 participants of the ongoing ImmuneRACE study and from roughly 1,300 subjects provided by 6 global collaborators. Sample metadata almost always included a de-identified subject ID, COVID-19 status, age in years and sex. Where HLA class I and class II types were available, the types were taken from metadata supplied by the sample provider, not from assay-based typing. Study-level results and caveats: How much clinical and demographic metadata was included differed by source and by participant, and the metadata was provided uncurated.

V has 6 bases trimmed and J has 2 bases trimmed; junction bases matching no gene number 5. There are 16 amino acids in the CDR3, from cysteine to phenylalanine inclusive. Only the CDR3 portion is preserved as DNA: 48 bases, with reading frame beginning at the first base. The germline V gene supplies CDR1 MGHRA and CDR2 YSYEKL. On this clone: Its target antigen remains unknown. No clone much larger than this one lies a single base away; base qualities are absent.

The immunoSEQ Assay, a bias-controlled multiplex PCR, was used to amplify TCRbeta CDR3 regions from genomic DNA. Regarding the original processing steps: The number of nucleated cells in each sample was estimated from the amplification of reference gene primers within the assay. To quantify the absolute abundance of each unique TCRbeta CDR3 rearrangement, sequence reads were collapsed and filtered. For each sample, productive Simpson clonality was calculated by taking the square root of Simpson's diversity index across productive rearrangements. What TCRdb holds here is the immuneACCESS table cut down to in-frame rearrangements. Part of the clones is not present; checked against another copy, under half of the missing clones reflect an unresolved V gene, and the others are unexplained. The D gene and trimming were derived from the DNA, and the V and J assignments and clone size from that table. The sample yields fewer than 250,000 clones; roughly 83% were counted once. Of the sample, under 3% is held by the ten largest clones.

Each collaborating institution followed its own protocols to collect whole blood in K2EDTA tubes. Collaborator samples were shipped for TCRbeta analysis as frozen whole blood, isolated PBMCs, or DNA extracted from either sample type. Material: peripheral blood. Here the chain combines TRBV4-1 and TRBJ2-2; 11 central bases correspond to TRBD2. The clonotype originates from a woman aged 70-85 years with active or convalescent COVID-19. The nucleotide sequence reads as follows: TGCGCCAGCAGTCCCAGACTAGCGGGAAACACCGGGGAGCTGTTTTTT. It codes for CASSPRLAGNTGELFF.